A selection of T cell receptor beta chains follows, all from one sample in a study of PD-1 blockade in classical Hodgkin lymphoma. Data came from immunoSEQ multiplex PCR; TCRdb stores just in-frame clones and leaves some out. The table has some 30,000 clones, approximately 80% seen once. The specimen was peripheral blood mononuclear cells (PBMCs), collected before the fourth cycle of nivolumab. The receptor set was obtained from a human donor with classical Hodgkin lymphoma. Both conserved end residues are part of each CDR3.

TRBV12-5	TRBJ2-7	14	CASGPGTGVYEQYF
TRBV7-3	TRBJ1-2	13	CASSPGQGTGYTF
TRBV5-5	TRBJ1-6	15	CASSRGTGTISPLHF
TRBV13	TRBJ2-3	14	CASSLSLRTDTQYF
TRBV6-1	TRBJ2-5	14	CASIRDRGPETQYF
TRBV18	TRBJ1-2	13	CASSPGRDGGYTF
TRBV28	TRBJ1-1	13	CASSLGGNTEAFF
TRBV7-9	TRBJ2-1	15	CASSFGLAAYNEQFF
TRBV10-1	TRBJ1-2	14	CAGWGTVDSEGYTF
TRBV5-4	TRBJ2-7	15	CASSSITSGGGEQYF
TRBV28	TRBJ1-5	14	CASRIQGGNQPQHF
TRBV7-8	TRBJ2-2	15	CASSLGSGNTGELFF
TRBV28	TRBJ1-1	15	CASSLGFRGNTEAFF